A selection of T cell receptor beta chains follows, all from one sample in a study of T-cell reconstitution after alpha-beta-depleted transplantation in children. TCRdb processed the PCR reads anew with MiXCR; each CDR3 protein has one entry. This table has under 300,000 distinct CDR3 sequences, 9.5% to 13% appearing once. The sequenced sample was peripheral blood, obtained 180 days after TCRalphabeta/CD19-depleted stem cell transplant. These receptors were collected from a male patient between 2 and 15 years old who had a stem cell transplant for chronic granulomatous disease, so the T cells may come from the graft donor. Each CDR3 is given without its conserved first and last residue. A D gene is named only where the DNA matches it firmly.

TRBJ2-3	TRBV4-2	-	ASSQALGVDTQY
TRBJ2-7	TRBV29-1	-	SVAGSDFSSYEQY
TRBJ2-1	TRBV7-2	-	ASSSDYYNEQF
TRBJ2-7	TRBV28	-	ASSLWDTNYEQY
TRBJ2-1	TRBV4-1	TRBD2	ASSKTSGEEEQF
TRBJ1-2	TRBV12-3/TRBV12-4	-	ASSSLLSNYGYT
TRBJ1-6	TRBV20-1	-	SARDTGLGSPLH
TRBJ2-5	TRBV6-1	TRBD2	ASSPEPSGARETQY
TRBJ2-3	TRBV29-1	TRBD1	SVVGDSADTQY
TRBJ2-2	TRBV7-9	-	ASGRVSGELF
TRBJ1-6	TRBV7-8	TRBD1	ASSATGVVNSPLH
TRBJ2-2	TRBV5-1	-	ASSLTGALVAGELF
TRBJ2-7	TRBV5-1	TRBD2	ASTAGSGSSYEQY
TRBJ1-1	TRBV7-9	TRBD1	ASSQGGTEAF
TRBJ2-7	TRBV11-2	-	ASSLAFEGNEQY
TRBJ2-3	TRBV5-1	-	ASAVQVFSTDTQY
TRBJ2-4	TRBV12-3/TRBV12-4	-	ASSLGPGENIQY
TRBJ1-1	TRBV5-1	-	ASSHPGGTNTEAF
TRBJ2-1	TRBV6-6	-	ASTSSGQVKKF
TRBJ2-3	TRBV11-2	TRBD2	ASSLMVGGSGSTDTQY
TRBJ1-1	TRBV5-1	TRBD1	ASSLDRGRSTEAF
TRBJ2-1	TRBV20-1	TRBD1	SARPPTGGDYNEQF
TRBJ2-5	TRBV28	-	ASSLLRWGGETQY
TRBJ2-1	TRBV19	TRBD2	ASSISSGRLSGQF
TRBJ2-1	TRBV3-1	-	ASSQALREQF
TRBJ2-4	TRBV4-1	-	ASSQDRVSY
TRBJ2-4	TRBV20-1	-	SATEGAAKNIQY
TRBJ2-5	TRBV20-1	-	SAMTRGGTQY
TRBJ1-4	TRBV12-2	-	GGGTDNEKLF
TRBJ2-1	TRBV11-3	-	ASSLGTVGYEQF
TRBJ1-3	TRBV29-1	-	SAYDTSSGNTIY
TRBJ1-5	TRBV15	-	ATSRDMADSNQPQH
TRBJ2-5	TRBV4-2	-	ASSQDHVTQETQY
TRBJ2-5	TRBV6-1	TRBD2	ASSELAGGQETQY
TRBJ2-6	TRBV5-1	TRBD1	ASRKGQGSSAGANVLT
TRBJ2-7	TRBV9	-	ASSSVDEEQY
TRBJ2-4	TRBV7-9	TRBD2	ASSLGGGTRS
TRBJ2-1	TRBV29-1	TRBD2	SVEDLAGVRNEQF
TRBJ2-2	TRBV2	-	ASMRWEVANTGELF
TRBJ2-3	TRBV20-1	TRBD1	SARGQGADTQY
TRBJ1-1	TRBV28	TRBD1	ASSPDRLTEAF
TRBJ2-3	TRBV7-9	TRBD1	ASSPWQGATDTQY
TRBJ2-3	TRBV19	TRBD2	ASRQRERGDTQY
TRBJ2-7	TRBV28	TRBD2	ATQPSGRGEQY
TRBJ2-7	TRBV30	-	ACLRQSYEQY
TRBJ2-2	TRBV19	TRBD1	ASSQRTGNTGELF
TRBJ2-6	TRBV6-2/TRBV6-3	-	ASRGPPGANVLT
TRBJ2-1	TRBV20-1	TRBD1	SAYRGRAYNEQF
TRBJ2-7	TRBV9	-	ASSVHYQGHTRGEQY
TRBJ2-7	TRBV6-5	-	ASSYPYYEQY
TRBJ2-1	TRBV7-9	-	ASSLDWNEQF
TRBJ1-4	TRBV20-1	-	SARGATNEKLF
TRBJ2-2	TRBV12-3/TRBV12-4	TRBD1	ASRGGDRAVGELF